These T cell receptor beta chains were read from a single sample in a study of CD8 T cells in Susac syndrome. TCRdb reprocessed the immunoSEQ multiplex PCR reads via MiXCR and lists one record per CDR3 protein. The sample holds about 94,000 distinct CDR3 sequences, roughly 94% seen once. Sequenced: CD4+ T cells from PBMCs. These receptors were taken from a human donor with Susac syndrome. CDR3s include the opening cysteine and the closing phenylalanine or tryptophan. D genes are given only for firm matches. Not every row has a clone size; where given, it reads once, few, many or a size class.

v_gene	j_gene	abundance	d_gene	CDR3nt	CDR3aa
TRBV15	TRBJ2-3	NA	NA	TGTGCCACCAGCAGAGTCTATAAAGATACGCAGTATTTT	CATSRVYKDTQYF
TRBV30	TRBJ1-1	NA	NA	TGTGCCTGGAGTGCCTTCTGGCCGAACACTGAAGCTTTCTTT	CAWSAFWPNTEAFF
TRBV30	TRBJ1-1	NA	NA	TGTGCCTGGGGGGACGAACGGGAGGCTGAAGCTTTCTTT	CAWGDEREAEAFF
TRBV20-1	TRBJ1-1	NA	TRBD1	TGCAGTGCCATTCTTAGGGGACAGGGGGTGGGAGCTTTCTTT	CSAILRGQGVGAFF
TRBV4-3	TRBJ2-7	NA	TRBD1	TGCGCCAGCAGCCGAACCCGACAGGGGCAGTACGAGCAGTACTTC	CASSRTRQGQYEQYF
TRBV28	TRBJ1-1	NA	TRBD1	TGTGCCAGCAGTTCCGGGACAGGGAACACTGAAGCTTTCTTT	CASSSGTGNTEAFF
TRBV6-1	TRBJ1-2	NA	TRBD1	TGTGCCAGCGGGGGGACAGGGGATAACTATGGCTACACCTTC	CASGGTGDNYGYTF
TRBV20-1	TRBJ1-5	NA	TRBD1	TGCAGTGCTAGTAGGGGGCAGGGCAGCAATCAGCCCCAGCATTTT	CSASRGQGSNQPQHF
TRBV18	TRBJ2-3	NA	TRBD1	TGTGCCAGCTCCCGGGACGCCAGGGGGGATACGCAGTATTTT	CASSRDARGDTQYF
TRBV11-3	TRBJ2-3	NA	NA	TGTGCCAGCCCCCCCCCGAGTAAGCAGTATTTT	CASPPPSKQYF
TRBV11-2	TRBJ1-2	NA	NA	TGTGCCAGCAGCCCGCCCCCCGGCTATGGCTACACCTTC	CASSPPPGYGYTF
TRBV24-1	TRBJ2-3	NA	NA	TGTGCCACCAGCGCCCAGGGGAGGCACGATACGCAGTATTTT	CATSAQGRHDTQYF
TRBV13	TRBJ2-3	once	NA	TGTGCCAGCAGCCTCCACGCGGCCCTAGGGACAGATACGCAGTATTTT	CASSLHAALGTDTQYF
TRBV7-4	TRBJ1-5	NA	NA	TGTGCCAGCATCCGTTCGGGGGGAAATCAGCCCCAGCATTTT	CASIRSGGNQPQHF
TRBV7-3	TRBJ2-3	NA	NA	TGTGCCAGCAGCAAAAACCCGGGCGCGGAATCAGATACGCAGTATTTT	CASSKNPGAESDTQYF
TRBV20-1	TRBJ2-4	NA	NA	TGCAGTGCTAGAGTTTGGGGGAGAAACATTCAGTACTTC	CSARVWGRNIQYF
TRBV5-6	TRBJ2-5	once	NA	TGTGCCAGCAGCTTGTCTGGGCGGGCTGTGGAGACCCAGTACTTC	CASSLSGRAVETQYF
TRBV28	TRBJ2-1	NA	NA	TGTGCCAGCAGTCTACTGAGCCCCAATGAGCAGTTCTTC	CASSLLSPNEQFF
TRBV3-1	TRBJ1-6	NA	NA	TGTGCCAGCAGCCCTCCGGGCCCATTAAATTCACCCCTCCACTTT	CASSPPGPLNSPLHF
TRBV11-2	TRBJ2-1	NA	NA	TGTGCCAGGCGAACGAATGAGCAGTTCTTC	CARRTNEQFF
TRBV3-1	TRBJ2-5	NA	TRBD2	TGTGCCAGCAGCCGCCCGGGACTAGTAAGAGAGACCCAGTACTTC	CASSRPGLVRETQYF
TRBV20-1	TRBJ1-2	NA	TRBD1	TGCAGTGCAAAACAGGGGTATGATGGCTATGGCTACACCTTC	CSAKQGYDGYGYTF
TRBV5-1	TRBJ2-3	NA	NA	TGCGCCAGCAGCTCCTCAGATACGCAGTATTTT	CASSSSDTQYF
TRBV2	TRBJ1-2	NA	NA	TGTGCCAGCAGTGTTCTGGGGGGAGGAGGATATGGCTACACCTTC	CASSVLGGGGYGYTF
TRBV11-2	TRBJ1-4	NA	NA	TGTGCCAGCAGCTCCCGTGGCCTTAATGAAAAACTGTTTTTT	CASSSRGLNEKLFF
TRBV7-2	TRBJ2-1	few	NA	TGTGCCAGCAGCTTAAGCGGCAGATACAATGAGCAGTTCTTC	CASSLSGRYNEQFF
TRBV12-3/TRBV12-4	TRBJ2-5	once	TRBD1	TGTGCCAGCAGTTTGTTCTACGGGACAGGGAGAGAGACCCAGTACTTC	CASSLFYGTGRETQYF
TRBV11-2	TRBJ2-5	NA	NA	TGTGCCAGCAGCCTATACGCGGGGCAGGTAGAGACCCAGTACTTC	CASSLYAGQVETQYF
TRBV12-3/TRBV12-4	TRBJ2-5	NA	TRBD1	TGTGCCAGCAGGGGGACAGGGGACACTGAGACCCAGTACTTC	CASRGTGDTETQYF
TRBV20-1	TRBJ1-2	NA	TRBD1	TGCAGTGTGGAGACAGGGTTCAATGGCTACACCTTC	CSVETGFNGYTF
TRBV20-1	TRBJ2-1	NA	TRBD1	TGCAGTGCTAGAACCGGGACAGGGACTAATGAGCAGTTCTTC	CSARTGTGTNEQFF
TRBV11-2	TRBJ2-5	once	NA	TGTGCCAGCAGCTTAGGACGCGGTATGGAATTGCAAGAGACCCAGTACTTC	CASSLGRGMELQETQYF
TRBV20-1	TRBJ1-1	NA	TRBD1	TGCAGTGCTGGACAGGGGGCGAGCACTGAAGCTTTCTTT	CSAGQGASTEAFF
TRBV27	TRBJ2-1	NA	TRBD1	TGTGCCAGCAGCGCGGACAGGAGCTCCTACAATGAGCAGTTCTTC	CASSADRSSYNEQFF
TRBV12-3/TRBV12-4	TRBJ2-5	NA	NA	TGTGCCAGCACTGGGGGAAGGGCTGAGACCCAGTACTTC	CASTGGRAETQYF
TRBV2	TRBJ2-7	NA	NA	TGTGCCAGCAGTGAGCCGATTTTAAACTACGAGCAGTACTTC	CASSEPILNYEQYF
TRBV20-1	TRBJ2-7	NA	NA	TGCAGTGCTAGTGGGCCTGCCCAAGTAAACGAGCAGTACTTC	CSASGPAQVNEQYF
TRBV14	TRBJ2-1	NA	NA	TGTGCCAGCAGCCAACCGGTGGGGAGATACAATGAGCAGTTCTTC	CASSQPVGRYNEQFF
TRBV6-5	TRBJ2-3	NA	NA	TGTGCCAGCAGTTCCGCGGGACTGCGCACAGATACGCAGTATTTT	CASSSAGLRTDTQYF
TRBV28	TRBJ2-7	NA	NA	TGTGCCAGCAGGGCCCTTGAGCAGTACTTC	CASRALEQYF
TRBV12-3/TRBV12-4	TRBJ1-1	NA	TRBD1	TGTGCCAGCAGTTTCCCCAGGGGGCGCTTGGACACTGAAGCTTTCTTT	CASSFPRGRLDTEAFF
TRBV27	TRBJ2-7	once	NA	TGTGCCAGCAGTCCAACTAGGGACCGTATCGCCTCCTACGAGCAGTACTTC	CASSPTRDRIASYEQYF
TRBV5-1	TRBJ2-3	NA	TRBD2	TGCGCCAGCAGCTTGGGTACCGGGACTAGCGTTGGCCATACGCAGTATTTT	CASSLGTGTSVGHTQYF
TRBV20-1	TRBJ1-6	NA	NA	TGCAGTGCTGCAGTGAATTCACCCCTCCACTTT	CSAAVNSPLHF
TRBV7-2	TRBJ2-3	NA	NA	TGTGCCAGCAGCTTAAGGGCGGCCTCCAAGGCAGATACGCAGTATTTT	CASSLRAASKADTQYF
TRBV10-3	TRBJ2-2	NA	NA	TGTGCCTTCTGGGACATCCGGAGGACCGGGGAGCTGTTTTTT	CAFWDIRRTGELFF